These 29 T cell receptor beta chains were sequenced from one sample in a study of T cell responses to AZD1222 COVID-19 vaccine. Here immunoSEQ multiplex PCR was the method, and the copy in TCRdb shows in-frame clones only, minus some. Among 150,000 to 200,000 clones listed, 85% to 95% were seen once. This sample comprised peripheral blood, obtained on day 0 of AZD1222 vaccination. The receptor set was obtained from an adult in good health.

The rearrangement uses TRBV19 and TRBJ1-2, with 8 bases lining up with TRBD1. Germline CDR1 reads LNHDA; CDR2 reads SQIVND (reference sequence). This CDR3 contains 12 residues. Losses at the gene ends were 8 bases for V and 4 bases for J; bases not matched to a gene: 3. As DNA, the CDR3 is TGTGCCAGTCTACAGGGGGGCTATGGCTACACCTTC. Translating it yields CASLQGGYGYTF. The full variable domain, its missing parts supplied by reference TRBV19 and TRBJ1-2, is DGGITQSPKYLFRKEGQNVTLSCEQNLNHDAMYWYRQDPGQGLRLIYYSQIVNDFQKGDIAEGYSVSREKKESFPLTVTSAQKNPTAFYLCASLQGGYGYTFGSGTRLTVV.

The rearrangement joins TRBV12-2 to TRBJ1-2. TRBV12-2 constitutes a pseudogene. CDR3 size: 15 residues. The CDR3 DNA is TGTGCAAGTCGCTTAGAGTCTCCCGGGCCCAGGGGCTACACCTTC. It translates to CASRLESPGPRGYTF.

This chain joins TRBV10-3 and TRBJ2-1; the D call may be TRBD1 or TRBD2 (5 bases each). Trimming shortened V by 0 bases and J by 9 bases, and 18 bases separated the two germline ends. This CDR3 region has 16 residues. Germline CDR1 ENHRY, CDR2 SYGVKD. Written as DNA, the CDR3 is TGTGCCATCAGTGAGTCCGGGACGGCCGTCGCCAGTGAGCAGTTCTTC. It specifies CAISESGTAVASEQFF.

The V gene is TRBV28, the J gene TRBJ2-2, with 9 bases aligning to TRBD1. With 8 bases clipped from V and 8 bases from J, the junction kept 12 bases outside the gene matches. This CDR3 is built from 15 residues. CDR1 and CDR2 (germline): MDHEN, SYDVKM. Written as DNA, the CDR3 is TGTGCCAGCTGGGTCGGGACAGGGTCAACTGGGGAGCTGTTTTTT. Translation: CASWVGTGSTGELFF.

This sequence joins TRBV2 and TRBJ1-6; 7 bases map to TRBD1. The CDR3 has 14 residues. V was clipped by 6 bases and J by 6 bases; unmatched bases: 5. The germline V gene encodes CDR1 SNHLY and CDR2 FYNNEI. The CDR3, as DNA: TGTGCCAGCAGACTGGACAGGTCTAATTCACCCCTCCACTTT. Its translation is CASRLDRSNSPLHF.

The chain links TRBV3-1 (or the pseudogene TRBV3-2) to TRBJ2-1, with TRBD2 matching over 13 bases. The trim removed 6 bases at V and 7 bases at J, leaving 21 bases unmatched. This CDR3 is 20 amino acids long. CDR1 and CDR2 (germline): LGHDT, YNNKEL (reference sequence). This CDR3 reads CASSSINERTSGSRWNEQFF. The CDR3 DNA is TGTGCCAGCAGTAGTATAAATGAAAGGACTAGCGGGAGTCGGTGGAATGAGCAGTTCTTC.

This chain connects TRBV3-1 (or the pseudogene TRBV3-2) to TRBJ1-1; D not resolved. CDR3 length: 16 residues. The V gene's germline CDR1 is LGHDT and CDR2 YNNKEL (reference sequence). V dropped 3 bases and J dropped 5 bases, with 19 bases sitting between them. Here the CDR3 DNA reads TGTGCCAGCAGCCATAGCGCATCCCAGCGGGGAACTGAAGCTTTCTTT. Translating gives CASSHSASQRGTEAFF.

This chain links TRBV7-9 with TRBJ1-4; D call uncertain. The CDR3 extends over 12 amino acids. V was trimmed by 1 base and J by 4 bases, leaving 1 base between them. The germline V gene has CDR1 SEHNR and CDR2 FQNEAQ (reference sequence). CDR3 region: CASSLDNEKLFF. The CDR3 bases are TGTGCCAGCAGCTTAGATAATGAAAAACTGTTTTTT.

The chain couples TRBV25-1 to TRBJ1-1; D is undetermined. CDR1 and CDR2 from the germline V gene are MGHDK and SYGVNS. The germline V and J ends were trimmed by 6 bases and 4 bases, with 12 bases remaining between them. This CDR3 spans 13 amino acids. This CDR3 is CASRTPSGTEAFF. CDR3 nucleotides: TGTGCCAGCAGGACCCCTTCGGGCACTGAAGCTTTCTTT.

The chain links TRBV18 to TRBJ2-7, with D possibly matching TRBD2 (5 bases). CDR3 length: 13 amino acids. The germline V gene has CDR1 KGHSH and CDR2 LQKENI. With 5 bases removed from V and 3 bases from J, the gap between germline ends came to 11 bases. The chain's CDR3 is CASSSGLYYEQYF. The CDR3 DNA sequence: TGTGCCAGCTCATCCGGACTTTACTACGAGCAGTACTTC. Full variable domain (outside the CDR3, taken from reference TRBV18 and TRBJ2-7): NAGVMQNPRHLVRRRGQEARLRCSPMKGHSHVYWYRQLPEEGLKFMVYLQKENIIDESGMPKERFSAEFPKEGPSILRIQQVVRGDSAAYFCASSSGLYYEQYFGPGTRLTVT.

The chain has TRBV18 and TRBJ2-7, with 8 nucleotides matching TRBD1. The CDR3 contains 13 residues. Germline V gene sequence: CDR1 KGHSH, CDR2 LQKENI. Trimming took 8 bases from V and 7 from J; bases not matched to a gene: 10. CDR3 nucleotide sequence: TGTGCCAGCGGACAGGGCAATTTAGGTGAGCAGTACTTC. It translates to CASGQGNLGEQYF.

This rearrangement joins TRBV12-3 or TRBV12-4 to TRBJ1-1, with D perhaps TRBD1 (5 bases). Trimming shortened V by 9 bases and J by 8 bases, and 19 bases separated the two germline ends. This CDR3 has 13 residues. CDR3 nucleotides: TGTGCCAGTTCTTCCCGGGACCCACCGGAAGCTTTCTTT. Its protein product is CASSSRDPPEAFF.

The J gene is TRBJ1-2, the V gene TRBV6-5, with D perhaps matching TRBD1 (6 bases). This CDR3 comprises 13 residues. The V end was cut by 6 bases, the J end by 7 bases, with 15 bases between. The germline V gene encodes CDR1 MNHEY and CDR2 SVGAGI. In nucleotides, the CDR3 is TGTGCCAGCAGGCTAGGGGGTGGTAGTGGCTACACCTTC. Protein product: CASRLGGGSGYTF.

The V gene is TRBV28, the J gene TRBJ2-7, with D hard to call. V shed 2 bases and J shed 2 bases, with 10 bases lying between them. The CDR3 spans 14 residues. Germline CDR1 and CDR2: MDHEN and SYDVKM. The CDR3 loop is CASSLLIKTYEQYF. CDR3 sequence (DNA): TGTGCCAGCAGTTTACTCATAAAAACCTACGAGCAGTACTTC.

The genes are TRBV7-8 and TRBJ2-1; TRBD1 matches at 8 bases. The trim removed 5 bases at V and 7 bases at J, leaving 10 bases unmatched. This CDR3 has 15 residues. Germline CDR1 is SGHVS and CDR2 is FQNEAQ. CDR3 sequence (DNA): TGTGCCAGCAGCATCCCGGGACAGGCTGAAAATGAGCAGTTCTTC. It specifies CASSIPGQAENEQFF.

This clone was seen just once. The J gene is TRBJ1-5, the V gene TRBV12-3 or TRBV12-4; D possibly corresponds to TRBD1 (5 bases). This CDR3 has 12 amino acids. Trimming stripped 5 bases from V and 7 bases from J, with 9 bases between. CDR3 residues: CASSHPGQPQHF. CDR3 coding DNA: TGTGCCAGCAGTCACCCAGGGCAGCCCCAGCATTTT.

The gene calls are TRBV7-2 and TRBJ2-4; D gene unclear. This CDR3 has 13 amino acids. The germline V gene encodes CDR1 SGHTA and CDR2 FQGNSA. V lost 0 bases and J lost 8, with 8 bases in between. CDR3 sequence reads: CASSLALRDIQYF. The CDR3 DNA reads TGTGCCAGCAGCTTAGCGCTTCGCGACATTCAGTACTTC.

The J gene is TRBJ1-4, the V gene TRBV11-2; the D is unclear. The CDR3 totals 15 residues. The germline gives CDR1 SGHAT, CDR2 FQNNGV. V was pared by 4 bases and J by 7 bases, with 16 bases between. The CDR3 DNA sequence: TGTGCCAGCAGCTCGTGGGAGGGTGTGGGTGAAAAACTGTTTTTT. Translating gives CASSSWEGVGEKLFF.

The genes are TRBV18 and TRBJ2-3, with D tentatively TRBD1 (5 bases). Germline assignment: CDR1 KGHSH and CDR2 LQKENI. With 3 bases removed from V and 7 bases from J, the gap between germline ends came to 17 bases. The CDR3 covers 15 residues. This CDR3 is CASSPGQVEVNTQYF. The CDR3 nucleotides are TGTGCCAGCTCACCGGGGCAGGTCGAGGTAAATACGCAGTATTTT.

V and J are TRBV5-5 and TRBJ1-2; D not resolved. Trimming shortened V by 4 bases and J by 7 bases, and 14 bases separated the two germline ends. The CDR3 is 13 amino acids. Germline lookup yields CDR1 SGHKS and CDR2 YYEKEE (reference sequence). CDR3 protein: CASSQLSLSGYTF. The CDR3 DNA sequence: TGTGCCAGCAGCCAGTTGAGCCTGAGTGGCTACACCTTC.

The chain employs TRBV6-5 and TRBJ1-4; no firm D call. Germline CDR1 and CDR2: MNHEY and SVGAGI. V lost 6 bases and J lost 0, with 11 bases in between. The CDR3 has 15 amino acids. The CDR3 reads CASSRTETTNEKLFF. The CDR3 nucleotides read TGTGCCAGCAGCCGGACTGAAACAACTAATGAAAAACTGTTTTTT.

This chain connects TRBV4-2 to TRBJ1-2, with D tentatively TRBD1 (5 bases). Per germline, CDR1 LGHNA and CDR2 YNFKEQ. This CDR3 region has 16 residues. Trimming took off 2 bases at V and 4 bases at J, with 17 bases between the two ends. The CDR3 sequence is CASSQPPGGVGYGYTF. Here the CDR3 DNA reads TGTGCCAGCAGCCAACCACCCGGGGGAGTTGGCTATGGCTACACCTTC.

V is TRBV6-5 and J is TRBJ1-2; D remains unclear. Germline lookup yields CDR1 MNHEY and CDR2 SVGAGI. V was cut by 1 base and J by 8 bases, with 8 bases left in between. The CDR3 sequence is 12 residues long. Here the CDR3 DNA reads TGTGCCAGCAGTTACTTGGGAGGCGGCTACACCTTC. As protein: CASSYLGGGYTF.

The chain carries TRBV28 and TRBJ1-2, with no clear D. The CDR3 has 14 residues. Per germline, CDR1 MDHEN and CDR2 SYDVKM. The V gene lost 2 bases and the J gene lost 7 bases, with 14 bases spanning the gap. The CDR3 reads CASSLEGLWFGYTF. The CDR3 DNA follows: TGTGCCAGCAGTTTAGAGGGATTATGGTTTGGCTACACCTTC.

This clone was observed once. The V gene is TRBV11-2, the J gene TRBJ2-2; no clear D. V was trimmed by 2 bases and J by 8 bases, leaving 9 bases between them. Germline CDR1 and CDR2: SGHAT and FQNNGV. This CDR3 comprises 13 residues. CDR3 sequence: CASSLTESGELFF. In DNA, the CDR3 is TGTGCCAGCAGCTTAACCGAGTCAGGGGAGCTGTTTTTT.

The V and J genes are TRBV5-6 and TRBJ2-1, with D tentatively TRBD2 (6 bases). From germline, CDR1 is SGHDT and CDR2 YYEEEE. The CDR3 extends over 14 amino acids. The germline V and J ends were trimmed by 2 bases and 5 bases, with 11 bases remaining between them. This chain's CDR3 is CASSLMASDNEQFF. The CDR3 region has the DNA TGTGCCAGCAGCTTAATGGCTAGCGACAATGAGCAGTTCTTC.

The V call is TRBV30, the J call TRBJ1-6; D unclear. CDR3 size: 12 residues. The V gene's germline CDR1 is GTSNPN and CDR2 SVGIG (reference sequence). Trimming stripped 6 bases from V and 10 bases from J, with 13 bases between. The CDR3 protein is CACCWRESPLHF. The DNA for the CDR3 is TGTGCCTGCTGTTGGAGGGAATCACCCCTCCACTTT. Looking up the rest from reference TRBV30 and TRBJ1-6 gives the full variable domain: SQTIHQWPATLVQPVGSPLSLECTVEGTSNPNLYWYRQAAGRGLQLLFYSVGIGQISSEVPQNLSASRPQDRQFILSSKKLLLSDSGFYLCACCWRESPLHFGNGTRLTVT.

The genes are TRBV11-3 and TRBJ2-2, with TRBD2 matching 7 bases. The germline gives CDR1 SGHNT, CDR2 YENEEA. The CDR3 loop spans 18 amino acids. After removal of 1 base from V and 7 bases from J, the junction contained 15 bases not matched to a gene. CDR3 region: CASSLVVAGALQVGELFF. In DNA, the CDR3 is TGTGCCAGCAGCTTAGTAGTGGCGGGAGCTCTACAGGTCGGGGAGCTGTTTTTT.

The rearrangement uses TRBV29-1 and TRBJ2-2; no clear D. Between the trimmed V and J ends, which lost 0 bases and 3 bases, there was a span of 2 bases. Germline V gene data show CDR1 as SQVTM and CDR2 as ANQGSEA. The CDR3 contains 12 residues. CDR3 DNA: TGCAGCGTTGAAGACCACACCGGGGAGCTGTTTTTT. This sequence encodes CSVEDHTGELFF.